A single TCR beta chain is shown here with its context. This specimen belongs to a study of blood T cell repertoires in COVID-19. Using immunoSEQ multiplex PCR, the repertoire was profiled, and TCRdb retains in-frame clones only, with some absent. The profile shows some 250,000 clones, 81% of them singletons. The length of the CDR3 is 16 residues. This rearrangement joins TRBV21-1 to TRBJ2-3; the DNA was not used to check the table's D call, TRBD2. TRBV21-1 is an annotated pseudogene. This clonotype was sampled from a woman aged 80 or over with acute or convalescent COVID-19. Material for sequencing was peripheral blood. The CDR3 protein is CASSKRSGESTDTQYF. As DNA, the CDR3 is TGTGCCAGCAGCAAACGGAGTGGGGAGAGCACAGATACGCAGTATTTT.